The rows below give T cell receptor beta chains drawn from one sample of a study of T cell responses to AZD1222 COVID-19 vaccine. The table came from immunoSEQ multiplex PCR; TCRdb's copy has only in-frame clones and leaves some out. There are about 110,000 clones in the sample; around 93% occur only once, and over 6.5% lies in the top ten. Specimen: peripheral blood, collected on day 0 of AZD1222 vaccination. Every receptor here comes from an adult in good health. The CDR3 runs from the conserved cysteine through the conserved F or W. Each record gives: J gene, clone size, V gene, CDR3 length, D gene, CDR3 DNA, CDR3 protein. A D gene is named only where the DNA matches it firmly. The listing skips clone size in some rows; elsewhere it reads once, few, many or a size class.

J gene: TRBJ2-6
clone size: NA
V gene: TRBV7-9
CDR3 length: 15
D gene: NA
CDR3 DNA: TGTGCCAGCAGCTTATATGCCTCTGGGGCCAACGTCCTGACTTTC
CDR3 protein: CASSLYASGANVLTF

J gene: TRBJ2-1
clone size: NA
V gene: TRBV7-9
CDR3 length: 14
D gene: TRBD2
CDR3 DNA: TGTGCCAGCAGCTTAACTAGCGGGAAAAATGAGCAGTTCTTC
CDR3 protein: CASSLTSGKNEQFF

J gene: TRBJ1-2
clone size: NA
V gene: TRBV7-8
CDR3 length: 13
D gene: NA
CDR3 DNA: TGTGCCAGCAGCTTAGCTATAGACTATGGCTACACCTTC
CDR3 protein: CASSLAIDYGYTF

J gene: TRBJ1-3
clone size: once
V gene: TRBV10-3
CDR3 length: 17
D gene: NA
CDR3 DNA: TGTGCCATCAGTGAGGGAGGCAGGGTCCTTTCTGGAAACACCATATATTTT
CDR3 protein: CAISEGGRVLSGNTIYF

J gene: TRBJ1-2
clone size: NA
V gene: TRBV7-2
CDR3 length: 15
D gene: NA
CDR3 DNA: TGTGCCAGCAGCCCCCAAGGGGGAAGACGCTATGGCTACACCTTC
CDR3 protein: CASSPQGGRRYGYTF

J gene: TRBJ2-3
clone size: NA
V gene: TRBV29-1
CDR3 length: 13
D gene: NA
CDR3 DNA: TGCAGCTGTGGGCCTACTAGCACAGATACGCAGTATTTT
CDR3 protein: CSCGPTSTDTQYF

J gene: TRBJ1-2
clone size: NA
V gene: TRBV4-3
CDR3 length: 15
D gene: TRBD1
CDR3 DNA: TGCGCCAGCAGCCAAGATGGGACAGGACCCTATGGCTACACCTTC
CDR3 protein: CASSQDGTGPYGYTF

J gene: TRBJ1-5
clone size: NA
V gene: TRBV6-5
CDR3 length: 16
D gene: NA
CDR3 DNA: TGTGCCAGCAGTTTCCTCGGGGGGGCTGGCAATCAGCCCCAGCATTTT
CDR3 protein: CASSFLGGAGNQPQHF

J gene: TRBJ1-6
clone size: NA
V gene: TRBV9
CDR3 length: 15
D gene: NA
CDR3 DNA: TGTGCCAGCAGCGTAGGAGGCAGGGTCGATTCACCCCTCCACTTT
CDR3 protein: CASSVGGRVDSPLHF

J gene: TRBJ1-2
clone size: NA
V gene: TRBV7-2
CDR3 length: 14
D gene: TRBD1
CDR3 DNA: TGTGCCAGCAGCCCAACTCGACAGGGACCCGGCTACACCTTC
CDR3 protein: CASSPTRQGPGYTF

J gene: TRBJ1-2
clone size: NA
V gene: TRBV27
CDR3 length: 14
D gene: NA
CDR3 DNA: TGTGCCAGCAGTTTATTCGGGGGCAACTATGGCTACACCTTC
CDR3 protein: CASSLFGGNYGYTF

J gene: TRBJ2-1
clone size: NA
V gene: TRBV9
CDR3 length: 15
D gene: NA
CDR3 DNA: TGTGCCAGCAGCGTAGACAGGGCCTCGTACAATGAGCAGTTCTTC
CDR3 protein: CASSVDRASYNEQFF

J gene: TRBJ1-5
clone size: NA
V gene: TRBV3-1/TRBV3-2
CDR3 length: 15
D gene: NA
CDR3 DNA: TGTGCCAGCAGCCTCGGGAGTTATAGCAATCAGCCCCAGCATTTT
CDR3 protein: CASSLGSYSNQPQHF

J gene: TRBJ1-1
clone size: NA
V gene: TRBV10-3
CDR3 length: 16
D gene: NA
CDR3 DNA: TGTGCCATCAGTGAGGCGGGGGGTCACGCGGGCACTGAAGCTTTCTTT
CDR3 protein: CAISEAGGHAGTEAFF

J gene: TRBJ1-6
clone size: NA
V gene: TRBV10-2
CDR3 length: 13
D gene: NA
CDR3 DNA: TGCGCCAGCGGAGGACAGTATAATTCACCCCTCCACTTT
CDR3 protein: CASGGQYNSPLHF

J gene: TRBJ2-1
clone size: NA
V gene: TRBV7-7
CDR3 length: 17
D gene: TRBD2
CDR3 DNA: TGTGCCAGCAGCCAAGGGACTAGCGGAAGCTCCTACAATGAGCAGTTCTTC
CDR3 protein: CASSQGTSGSSYNEQFF

J gene: TRBJ2-7
clone size: NA
V gene: TRBV30
CDR3 length: 11
D gene: NA
CDR3 DNA: TGTGCCTGGAGCGCGTGGTACGAGCAGTACTTC
CDR3 protein: CAWSAWYEQYF

J gene: TRBJ1-6
clone size: few
V gene: TRBV7-9
CDR3 length: 13
D gene: NA
CDR3 DNA: TGTGCCAGCAGCCTAAATGGACCCCTCACCCTCCACTTT
CDR3 protein: CASSLNGPLTLHF

J gene: TRBJ2-7
clone size: NA
V gene: TRBV18
CDR3 length: 14
D gene: NA
CDR3 DNA: TGTGCCAGCTCACCACCTAGCGGAGGGGGGGAGCAGTACTTC
CDR3 protein: CASSPPSGGGEQYF

J gene: TRBJ1-3
clone size: NA
V gene: TRBV30
CDR3 length: 13
D gene: NA
CDR3 DNA: TGTGCCTGGAGTGTGCAGACCCGAAACACCATATATTTT
CDR3 protein: CAWSVQTRNTIYF

J gene: TRBJ2-3
clone size: NA
V gene: TRBV6-5
CDR3 length: 14
D gene: NA
CDR3 DNA: TGTGCCAGCAGGGCACAGGGTTCTACAGATACGCAGTATTTT
CDR3 protein: CASRAQGSTDTQYF

J gene: TRBJ1-2
clone size: once
V gene: TRBV6-5
CDR3 length: 14
D gene: TRBD1
CDR3 DNA: TGTGCCAGCAGACTAGGGACAGGGATCTATGGCTACACCTTC
CDR3 protein: CASRLGTGIYGYTF

J gene: TRBJ1-4
clone size: NA
V gene: TRBV19
CDR3 length: 15
D gene: NA
CDR3 DNA: TGTGCCAGTAGTGTCGGGGGGCGGATAAGGGAAAAACTGTTTTTT
CDR3 protein: CASSVGGRIREKLFF

J gene: TRBJ1-2
clone size: NA
V gene: TRBV19
CDR3 length: 11
D gene: NA
CDR3 DNA: TGTGCCACCGGAGGAAACTATGGCTACACCTTC
CDR3 protein: CATGGNYGYTF

J gene: TRBJ2-5
clone size: once
V gene: TRBV6-5
CDR3 length: 13
D gene: TRBD2
CDR3 DNA: TGTGCCAGCAGCCGGACTAGCAGGGAGACCCAGTACTTC
CDR3 protein: CASSRTSRETQYF

J gene: TRBJ2-1
clone size: NA
V gene: TRBV11-2
CDR3 length: 14
D gene: NA
CDR3 DNA: TGTGCCAGCAGCTTCGGGCCCTCCTACAATGAGCAGTTCTTC
CDR3 protein: CASSFGPSYNEQFF

J gene: TRBJ1-5
clone size: NA
V gene: TRBV2
CDR3 length: 14
D gene: TRBD1
CDR3 DNA: TGTGCCAGCAGTCCCGGACAGGGCGATCAGCCCCAGCATTTT
CDR3 protein: CASSPGQGDQPQHF

J gene: TRBJ1-1
clone size: NA
V gene: TRBV29-1
CDR3 length: 14
D gene: TRBD1
CDR3 DNA: TGCAGCGTTGCCCGACAGGGGGCCGACACTGAAGCTTTCTTT
CDR3 protein: CSVARQGADTEAFF

J gene: TRBJ2-5
clone size: NA
V gene: TRBV6-5
CDR3 length: 13
D gene: TRBD1
CDR3 DNA: TGTGCCAGCAGTCCCGACAGGGGTGAGACCCAGTACTTC
CDR3 protein: CASSPDRGETQYF

J gene: TRBJ1-2
clone size: once
V gene: TRBV6-5
CDR3 length: 13
D gene: TRBD1
CDR3 DNA: TGTGCCAGCAGACGGACAGGGGATTCCGGCTACACCTTC
CDR3 protein: CASRRTGDSGYTF

J gene: TRBJ1-5
clone size: NA
V gene: TRBV7-2
CDR3 length: 14
D gene: TRBD1
CDR3 DNA: TGTGCCAGCAGCTATACAGGGGGCGATCAGCCCCAGCATTTT
CDR3 protein: CASSYTGGDQPQHF

J gene: TRBJ1-4
clone size: NA
V gene: TRBV6-5
CDR3 length: 14
D gene: NA
CDR3 DNA: TGTGCCACCTCCCCGGGAGCAACTAATGAAAAACTGTTTTTT
CDR3 protein: CATSPGATNEKLFF

J gene: TRBJ1-1
clone size: NA
V gene: TRBV6-5
CDR3 length: 14
D gene: NA
CDR3 DNA: TGTGCCAGCAGTTACTCCGAGGGGAACACTGAAGCTTTCTTT
CDR3 protein: CASSYSEGNTEAFF

J gene: TRBJ1-5
clone size: NA
V gene: TRBV6-2/TRBV6-3
CDR3 length: 16
D gene: NA
CDR3 DNA: TGTGCCAGCAGTTATGGGGGGGCTTATAGCAATCAGCCCCAGCATTTT
CDR3 protein: CASSYGGAYSNQPQHF

J gene: TRBJ2-7
clone size: NA
V gene: TRBV6-2/TRBV6-3
CDR3 length: 11
D gene: NA
CDR3 DNA: TGTGCCAGCAGTCAAACGGGCGAGCAGTACTTC
CDR3 protein: CASSQTGEQYF

J gene: TRBJ1-4
clone size: NA
V gene: TRBV30
CDR3 length: 16
D gene: NA
CDR3 DNA: TGTGCCTGGAGCTTGGCCCTAAATAGGGCTAATGAAAAACTGTTTTTT
CDR3 protein: CAWSLALNRANEKLFF

J gene: TRBJ2-5
clone size: once
V gene: TRBV19
CDR3 length: 11
D gene: NA
CDR3 DNA: TGTGCCAGTAGTAACCTGGAGACCCAGTACTTC
CDR3 protein: CASSNLETQYF

J gene: TRBJ1-5
clone size: NA
V gene: TRBV18
CDR3 length: 14
D gene: NA
CDR3 DNA: TGTGCCAGCTCACCAATCACAGAGGATCAGCCCCAGCATTTT
CDR3 protein: CASSPITEDQPQHF